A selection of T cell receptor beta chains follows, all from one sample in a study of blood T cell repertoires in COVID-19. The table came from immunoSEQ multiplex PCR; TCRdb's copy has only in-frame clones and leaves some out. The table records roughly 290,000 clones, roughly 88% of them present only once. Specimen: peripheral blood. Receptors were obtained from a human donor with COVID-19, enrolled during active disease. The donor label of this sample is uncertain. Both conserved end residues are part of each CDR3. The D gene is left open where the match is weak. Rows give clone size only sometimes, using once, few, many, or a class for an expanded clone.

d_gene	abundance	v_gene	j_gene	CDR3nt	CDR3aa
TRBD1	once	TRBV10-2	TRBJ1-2	TGCGCCAGCAGTGGCGCAGGGGGCTGGGAAGGCGGCTACACCTTC	CASSGAGGWEGGYTF
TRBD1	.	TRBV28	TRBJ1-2	TGTGCCAGCAGTCTCGGACAGGGGGCGTCTAGCCTCTATGGCTACACCTTC	CASSLGQGASSLYGYTF
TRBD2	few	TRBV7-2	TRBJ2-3	TGTGCCAGCAGCTCAACGGGGCAGGGAGGGGATACGCAGTATTTT	CASSSTGQGGDTQYF
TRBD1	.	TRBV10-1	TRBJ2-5	TGCGCCAGCAATTCCCCGGGACAGAATAGAGAGACCCAGTACTTC	CASNSPGQNRETQYF
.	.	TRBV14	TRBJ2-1	TGTGCCAGCAGCCAAGATATCCCTAGCGCCTACAATGAGCAGTTCTTC	CASSQDIPSAYNEQFF
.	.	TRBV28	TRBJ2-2	TGTGCCAGCAGTCTCCCAGTGACGAACACCGGGGAGCTGTTTTTT	CASSLPVTNTGELFF
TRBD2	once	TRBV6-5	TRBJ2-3	TGTGCCAGCTCGCGGGGAGGGGTTAGCACAGATACGCAGTATTTT	CASSRGGVSTDTQYF
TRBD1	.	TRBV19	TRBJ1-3	TGTGCCAGTAGGCCCAACCGGGACAGCTCTGGAAACACCATATATTTT	CASRPNRDSSGNTIYF
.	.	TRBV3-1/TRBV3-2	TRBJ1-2	TGTGCCAGCAGCCAAAGGAGGGGTCAGGGCGACGGCTACACCTTC	CASSQRRGQGDGYTF
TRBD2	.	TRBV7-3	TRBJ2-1	TGTGCCAGCAGCTTAATCCCGGGAGGGGGCTACAATGAGCAGTTCTTC	CASSLIPGGGYNEQFF
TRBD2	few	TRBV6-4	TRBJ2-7	TGTGCCAGCAGTGGGACTAGCGGTTACGAGCAGTACTTC	CASSGTSGYEQYF
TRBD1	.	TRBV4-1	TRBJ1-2	TGCGCCAGCAGCCTCCAACAGGGGATGCTTGATGGCTACACCTTC	CASSLQQGMLDGYTF
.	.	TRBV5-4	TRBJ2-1	TGTGCCAGCAGCTTGGACTCAAGCTCCTACAATGAGCAGTTCTTC	CASSLDSSSYNEQFF
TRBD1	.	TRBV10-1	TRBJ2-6	TGCGCCAGCAGGGATATCACCGGGACAGGGGTTCCCGGGGCCAACGTCCTGACTTTC	CASRDITGTGVPGANVLTF
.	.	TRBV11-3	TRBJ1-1	TGTGCCAGCAGCTTAAATCGGGGGGAAGCTTTCTTT	CASSLNRGEAFF
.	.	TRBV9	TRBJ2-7	TGTGCCAGCAGCGTAGAGGGGGGGCCGAACTACGAGCAGTACTTC	CASSVEGGPNYEQYF
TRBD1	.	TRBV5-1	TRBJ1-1	TGCGCCAGCAGCTTAGGCCAGGGACAGGGGAACACTGAAGCTTTCTTT	CASSLGQGQGNTEAFF
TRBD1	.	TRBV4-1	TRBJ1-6	TGCGCCAGCTCCTCAATGACAGGGGAAAATAATTCACCCCTCCACTTT	CASSSMTGENNSPLHF
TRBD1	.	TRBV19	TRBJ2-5	TGTGCCACCGAGGGACAGGGCCAAGAGACCCAGTACTTC	CATEGQGQETQYF
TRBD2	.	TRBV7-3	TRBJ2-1	TGTGCCAGCAGCCCTACTAGCGGGAGTCTCTCCAATGAGCAGTTCTTC	CASSPTSGSLSNEQFF
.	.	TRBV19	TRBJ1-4	TGTGCCAGTAGTAGCTGGACAGCAACTAATGAAAAACTGTTTTTT	CASSSWTATNEKLFF
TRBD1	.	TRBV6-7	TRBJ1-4	TGTGCCAGCAGGCCAGGGGGTCTGGATGAAAAACTGTTTTTT	CASRPGGLDEKLFF
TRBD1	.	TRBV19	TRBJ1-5	TGTGCCGCCTCAGACAGGGGCTATAGCAATCAGCCCCAGCATTTT	CAASDRGYSNQPQHF
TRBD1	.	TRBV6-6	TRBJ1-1	TGTGCCAGCAGCCCAGGGACAGGGCTGAACACTGAAGCTTTCTTT	CASSPGTGLNTEAFF
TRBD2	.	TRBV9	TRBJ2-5	TGTGCCAGCAGAGGCTCTCGGGAGGGCGAGACCCAGTACTTC	CASRGSREGETQYF
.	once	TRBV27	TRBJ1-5	TGTGCCAGCAGGGGCCAGGGCCTTCAGCCCCAGCATTTT	CASRGQGLQPQHF
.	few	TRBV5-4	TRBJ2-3	TGTGCCAGCAGCTTGGGGGCTAGCACAGATACGCAGTATTTT	CASSLGASTDTQYF
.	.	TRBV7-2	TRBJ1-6	TGTGCCAGCAGCTTAGGGACAGTCTATAATTCACCCCTCCACTTT	CASSLGTVYNSPLHF
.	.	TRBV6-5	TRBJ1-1	TGTGCCAGCAGTTACTCGACAGGGAACACTGAAGCTTTCTTT	CASSYSTGNTEAFF
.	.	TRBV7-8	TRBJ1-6	TGTGCCAGCAGCTTAGGACGGCGTGGGTCGGGTTCACCCCTCCACTTT	CASSLGRRGSGSPLHF
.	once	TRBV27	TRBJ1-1	TGTGCCAGCAGGCGGAGACAGAGCCACACTGAAGCTTTCTTT	CASRRRQSHTEAFF
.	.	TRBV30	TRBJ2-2	TGTGCCTGGAGTTCTTCACCGGGACTCCCGAACACCGGGGAGCTGTTTTTT	CAWSSSPGLPNTGELFF
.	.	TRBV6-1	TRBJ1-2	TGTGCCAGCAGCCTACAGGACGGCCGGGGGTACACCTTC	CASSLQDGRGYTF
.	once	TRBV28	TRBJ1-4	TGTGCCAGCAGTTTATGGGGGGGGGCTAGCGAAAAACTGTTTTTT	CASSLWGGASEKLFF
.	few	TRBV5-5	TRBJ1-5	TGTGCCAGCAGCTTCTCTCCGTATAGGGGTCCCATTTTCAATCAGCCCCAGCATTTT	CASSFSPYRGPIFNQPQHF
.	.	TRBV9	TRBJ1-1	TGTGCCAGCAGCGTGACGGCCGGGTTGAACACTGAAGCTTTCTTT	CASSVTAGLNTEAFF
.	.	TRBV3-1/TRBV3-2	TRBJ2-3	TGTGCCAGCAGCCCCAATGAGCAAGATACGCAGTATTTT	CASSPNEQDTQYF
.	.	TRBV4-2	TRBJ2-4	TGTGCCAGCAGCCAAGGGGGCTCTAGAAACATTCAGTACTTC	CASSQGGSRNIQYF
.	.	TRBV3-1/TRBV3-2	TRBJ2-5	TGTGCCAGCAGCCAAGGAGCGGCGGGGAACCAAGAGACCCAGTACTTC	CASSQGAAGNQETQYF
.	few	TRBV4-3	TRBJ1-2	TGCGCCAGCAGCCAAGATCAACAGGCACATTACACCTTC	CASSQDQQAHYTF
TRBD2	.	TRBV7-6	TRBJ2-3	TGTGCCAGCAGCTCCGGGACTAGCGGGAGTGGCACAGATACGCAGTATTTT	CASSSGTSGSGTDTQYF
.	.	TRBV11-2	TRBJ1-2	TGTGCCAGCAGCTTGAACCCCGGGATCTCAGGAGCCGGCTACACCTTC	CASSLNPGISGAGYTF
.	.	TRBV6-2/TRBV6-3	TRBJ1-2	TGTGCCAGCAGTTACTTATTCCAGGCTAACTATGGCTACACCTTC	CASSYLFQANYGYTF
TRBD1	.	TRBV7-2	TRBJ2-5	TGTGCCAGCAGCCTACGGACAGGGGTTGGGCAGACCCAGTACTTC	CASSLRTGVGQTQYF
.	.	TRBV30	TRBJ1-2	TGTGCCTGGACGGACGGGAGGGCTTCGGGCTACACCTTC	CAWTDGRASGYTF
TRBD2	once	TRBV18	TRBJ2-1	TGTGCCAGCTCCCCGGGACTAGCGGGAGATATGCAGTTCTTC	CASSPGLAGDMQFF
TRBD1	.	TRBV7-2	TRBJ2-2	TGTGCCAGCAGCCTAACAGGGGGGAACACCGGGGAGCTGTTTTTT	CASSLTGGNTGELFF
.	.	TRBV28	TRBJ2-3	TGTGCCAGCAGTTTGAACCCGGCGGGTACGCAGTATTTT	CASSLNPAGTQYF
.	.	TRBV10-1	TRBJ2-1	TGCGCCAGCAGTGACGGGACAAATGCGAATGAGCAGTTCTTC	CASSDGTNANEQFF
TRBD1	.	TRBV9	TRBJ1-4	TGTGCCAGCAGCGTAGACGGGACAGGGGGAACAAAACTGTTTTTT	CASSVDGTGGTKLFF
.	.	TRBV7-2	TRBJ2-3	TGTGCCAGCAGTCCTGGGGGGGCGGATACGCAGTATTTT	CASSPGGADTQYF
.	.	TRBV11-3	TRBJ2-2	TGTGCCAGCAGCTTAGAGACTGTCGGGGAGCTGTTTTTT	CASSLETVGELFF
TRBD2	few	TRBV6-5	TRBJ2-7	TGTGCCAGCAGTAGGACTAGCGGGAGTCTTGAGCAGTACTTC	CASSRTSGSLEQYF
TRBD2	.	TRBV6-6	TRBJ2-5	TGTGCCGCTCCCACGCTAGGACTAGTCACAGAGACCCAGTACTTC	CAAPTLGLVTETQYF
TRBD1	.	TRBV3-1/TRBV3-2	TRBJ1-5	TGTGCCAGCAGCCCAGGACAGGAGGGATACCAGCCCCAGCATTTT	CASSPGQEGYQPQHF
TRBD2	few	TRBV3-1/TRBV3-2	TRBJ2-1	TGTGCCAGCAGTCGTAGCGGGAGTGTATACAATGAGCAGTTCTTC	CASSRSGSVYNEQFF
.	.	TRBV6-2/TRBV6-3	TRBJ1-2	TGTGCCAGCAGTTACTCAGGACCTGAGGGAGGTGGCTACACCTTC	CASSYSGPEGGGYTF